The 22 T cell receptor beta chains in this list originate from one sample, sequenced in a study of shared clonotypes between healthy human individuals (dated by TCRdb to 2019 to 2021). The library came from the immunoSEQ multiplex PCR assay. Not all clones reach the TCRdb copy of this immuneACCESS table, which keeps in-frame sequences only. Checked studies attribute under half of the gap to unresolved V genes and leave the rest unexplained. This sample is represented by millions of clones; over 90% of them were singletons. The ten largest clones capture under 0.45% of the sample. The sequencing sample was made of naive CD4+ T cells from PBMCs. According to the study, the label for this sample's cell subset or site signals: CD45RA+ positively selected. The receptors here all came from a man aged 18-30 years in good health. Some clones in this sample may be carry-over from other donors' samples.

The V call is TRBV25-1, the J call TRBJ2-7, with D perhaps TRBD2 (6 bases). Germline V lookup: CDR1 MGHDK, CDR2 SYGVNS. Trimming left V 5 bases short and J 3 bases short, with 11 bases between. CDR3 length equals 13 residues. For the CDR3, the DNA is TGTGCCAGCAGTCTACTGGGGGGCTACGAGCAGTACTTC. This codes for CASSLLGGYEQYF.

CDR3 sequence reads: CASTPRDSSYNEQFF. As DNA, the CDR3 is TGTGCCAGCACCCCTCGGGACAGCTCCTACAATGAGCAGTTCTTC. The rearrangement links TRBV9 to TRBJ2-1, with 7 nucleotides matching TRBD1. V was clipped by 6 bases and J by 0 bases; unmatched bases: 6. The CDR3 runs 15 residues. CDR1 is SGDLS and CDR2 is YYNGEE in the germline V gene.

The V and J genes are TRBV5-4 and TRBJ2-1; D gene uncertain. This CDR3 is 15 amino acids long. The V gene's germline CDR1 is SGHNT and CDR2 YYREEE (reference sequence). V was clipped by 4 bases and J by 1 base, with 12 bases between them. CDR3 coding DNA: TGTGCCAGCAGCCCCGCACCCGCTTCCTACAATGAGCAGTTCTTC. Amino acid sequence: CASSPAPASYNEQFF.

The chain joins TRBV6-6 to TRBJ1-2; 10 nucleotides agree with TRBD1. Germline trimming cut 7 bases from V and 5 bases from J; bases unmatched to any gene: 7. This CDR3 contains 14 residues. CDR1 MNHNY and CDR2 SVGAGI come from the germline V gene (reference sequence). The CDR3 is CASTRTGGNYGYTF. CDR3 bases: TGTGCCAGCACTCGGACAGGGGGGAATTATGGCTACACCTTC.

The chain has TRBV7-9 and TRBJ2-5; possibly TRBD1 for D (5 bases). Germline-derived CDR1 and CDR2 are SEHNR and FQNEAQ (reference sequence). V gave up 3 bases and J gave up 4 bases, with 9 bases separating them. CDR3 length: 13 amino acids. CDR3 loop: CASSFRVGETQYF. The CDR3 DNA reads as TGTGCCAGCAGCTTCAGGGTCGGAGAGACCCAGTACTTC. The whole variable domain, filled in from reference TRBV7-9 and TRBJ2-5, reads DTGVSQNPRHKITKRGQNVTFRCDPISEHNRLYWYRQTLGQGPEFLTYFQNEAQLEKSRLLSDRFSAERPKGSFSTLEIQRTEQGDSAMYLCASSFRVGETQYFGPGTRLLVL.

This rearrangement joins TRBV7-2 to TRBJ2-7; D is possibly TRBD2 (5 bases). CDR1 is SGHTA and CDR2 is FQGNSA in the germline V gene. Trimming took 1 base from V and 0 from J, leaving 13 bases between them. The CDR3 runs to 16 residues. CDR3 sequence: CASSLDRTSLSYEQYF. The CDR3 region has the DNA TGTGCCAGCAGCTTAGATAGGACTTCTCTCTCCTACGAGCAGTACTTC.

J is TRBJ2-5 and V is TRBV19; 10 nucleotides align to TRBD1. CDR1 LNHDA and CDR2 SQIVND come from the germline V gene (reference sequence). With 10 bases clipped from V and 4 bases from J, the junction kept 9 bases outside the gene matches. The CDR3 is 14 residues long. This CDR3 is CATRRQGARETQYF. CDR3 bases: TGTGCCACTCGCAGACAGGGGGCTAGAGAGACCCAGTACTTC.

This clone has only one observation. The chain joins TRBV5-1 to TRBJ2-5; possibly TRBD1 or TRBD2 for D (5 bases each). V was shortened by 4 bases and J by 5 bases, with 15 bases between the two germline ends. There are 14 residues in the CDR3. Germline values: CDR1 SGHRS, CDR2 YFSETQ. For the CDR3, the DNA is TGCGCCAGCAGCCTACAGGCCCCGGGGGAGACCCAGTACTTC. Translation: CASSLQAPGETQYF.

This chain links TRBV4-3 with TRBJ2-2; 7 bases align to TRBD1. The CDR3 runs 17 residues. Trimming cost V 4 bases and J 0 bases; bases outside gene matches: 8. Germline V gene lookup returns CDR1 LGHNA and CDR2 YSLEER. The DNA for the CDR3 is TGCGCCAGCAGCCCGGACAGGTCCCTACCGAACACCGGGGAGCTGTTTTTT. Its translation is CASSPDRSLPNTGELFF.

The chain's CDR3 is CASSTDMLYNEQFF. The CDR3 DNA is TGTGCCAGCAGCACCGACATGCTGTACAATGAGCAGTTCTTC. The chain couples TRBV11-2 to TRBJ2-1; D call uncertain. Germline V gives CDR1 SGHAT, CDR2 FQNNGV. The V end was cut by 5 bases, the J end by 4 bases, with 12 bases between. The CDR3 sequence is 14 residues long.

V is TRBV11-1 and J is TRBJ1-2; 7 positions agree with TRBD1. J gave up 4 bases and V 5 bases, and 4 bases lay outside the gene matches. Germline values: CDR1 SGHAT, CDR2 FQDESV (reference sequence). The CDR3 has 13 amino acids. The CDR3 loop is CASSPGQPYGYTF. The CDR3, as DNA: TGTGCCAGCAGCCCGGGACAGCCCTATGGCTACACCTTC.

This clone was detected only a few times. The CDR3 DNA reads TGTGCCAGCAGTGAAGTGCAGGGCTCCTATGGCTACACCTTC. It translates to CASSEVQGSYGYTF. The chain couples TRBV2 to TRBJ1-2; possible D gene TRBD1, 5 bases. The CDR3 totals 14 residues. Trimming shortened V by 1 base and J by 4 bases, and 10 bases separated the two germline ends. CDR1 SNHLY and CDR2 FYNNEI come from the germline V gene. Using reference TRBV2 and TRBJ1-2 for the parts outside the CDR3, the full variable domain is EPEVTQTPSHQVTQMGQEVILRCVPISNHLYFYWYRQILGQKVEFLVSFYNNEISEKSEIFDDQFSVERPDGSNFTLKIRSTKLEDSAMYFCASSEVQGSYGYTFGSGTRLTVV.

The chain employs TRBV11-2 and TRBJ2-3; tentatively, D is TRBD1 or TRBD2 (5 bases each). Germline-derived CDR1 and CDR2 are SGHAT and FQNNGV. The CDR3 loop spans 15 amino acids. Trimming cost V 10 bases and J 4 bases, with 21 bases left between them. The CDR3 DNA is TGTGCCACCGAGATGGGGGACCGAAGGGCAGATACGCAGTATTTT. Protein sequence: CATEMGDRRADTQYF.

The table lists this clone with a count of one. The rearrangement uses TRBV6-5 and TRBJ1-2; perhaps TRBD1 as D (5 bases). Germline V CDR1 and CDR2: MNHEY, SVGAGI. Trimming cost V 6 bases and J 5 bases, with 13 bases left between them. This CDR3 is 13 amino acids long. The CDR3 DNA sequence: TGTGCCAGCAGAACGACAGCGGGTTATGGCTACACCTTC. As protein: CASRTTAGYGYTF.

The chain combines TRBV28 with TRBJ2-5; 7 nucleotides agree with TRBD2. The junction had 12 bases not matched to a gene; V was cut back by 7 bases and J by 4 bases. CDR1 and CDR2 (germline): MDHEN, SYDVKM. CDR3 length: 15 amino acids. CDR3 DNA sequence: TGTGCCAGCATTGATGCGGGAGCGGCTCCAGAGACCCAGTACTTC. This sequence encodes CASIDAGAAPETQYF.

The V gene is TRBV27, the J gene TRBJ2-3; D unresolved. Deletions cut 2 bases from V and 3 bases from J, with 9 bases between. Germline-derived CDR1 and CDR2 are MNHEY and SMNVEV (reference sequence). The CDR3 has 14 residues. The CDR3 here is CASSLGVFTDTQYF. DNA of the CDR3: TGTGCCAGCAGTTTAGGGGTCTTTACAGATACGCAGTATTTT.

The gene calls are TRBV6-1 and TRBJ1-2; D is unresolved. The CDR3 runs to 13 residues. Trimming removed 3 bases from V and 5 bases from J, with 10 bases in between. Germline V CDR1 and CDR2: MNHNS, SASEGT. As DNA, the CDR3 is TGTGCCAGCAGTGACACCCCCTTATATGGCTACACCTTC. It translates to CASSDTPLYGYTF.

The chain is built from TRBV5-8 and TRBJ1-4; TRBD1 might be the D (6 bases). Trimming removed 0 bases from V and 0 bases from J, with 9 bases in between. The V gene's germline CDR1 is SGHTS and CDR2 YDEGEE. CDR3 length: 16 residues. The CDR3 is CASSLGTEATNEKLFF. The CDR3 DNA sequence: TGTGCCAGCAGCTTGGGGACAGAAGCAACTAATGAAAAACTGTTTTTT.

Note on this clone: The sample carries other DNA sequences with the same CDR3. This chain connects TRBV11-2 to TRBJ1-1, with D unclear. CDR1 is SGHAT and CDR2 is FQNNGV in the germline V gene. Trimming left V 1 base short and J 2 bases short, with 5 bases between. The CDR3 runs to 13 residues. The CDR3 DNA is TGTGCCAGCAGCTTAGGCTTAAACACTGAAGCTTTCTTT. Translating it yields CASSLGLNTEAFF.

The J gene is TRBJ2-7, the V gene TRBV27; 8 bases match TRBD2. Germline values: CDR1 MNHEY, CDR2 SMNVEV (reference sequence). The CDR3 spans 15 residues. V was pared by 5 bases and J by 1 base, with 7 bases of the junction left unmatched. This CDR3 reads CASSPRSGRSYEQYF. In DNA, the CDR3 is TGTGCCAGCAGTCCCCGCAGCGGGAGATCCTACGAGCAGTACTTC.

The rearrangement uses TRBV2 and TRBJ2-1; TRBD2 matches at 9 bases. Trimming took 8 bases from V and 6 from J; bases not matched to a gene: 11. Looked up from germline, CDR1 is SNHLY and CDR2 is FYNNEI. The CDR3 is made up of 15 amino acids. CDR3 in amino acids: CASSPGGRVGNEQFF. In DNA form, the CDR3 reads TGTGCCAGCTCCCCAGGCGGGAGGGTAGGCAATGAGCAGTTCTTC.

This clone was observed once. The chain employs TRBV6-1 and TRBJ1-1; D is unclear. With 7 bases removed from V and 0 bases from J, the gap between germline ends came to 15 bases. The germline V gene has CDR1 MNHNS and CDR2 SASEGT. CDR3 length: 15 residues. CDR3 nucleotide sequence: TGTGCCAGCAAGGTCGACCGTTCGATGAACACTGAAGCTTTCTTT. It encodes CASKVDRSMNTEAFF.